The source of this T cell receptor beta chain is a study of response to subunit inactivated influenza vaccine. Trimming stripped 3 bases from V and 7 bases from J, with 10 bases between. This CDR3 spans 13 amino acids. MiXCR, applied by TCRdb to the RT-PCR reads, yields one record per CDR3 protein. Here the sample spans about 570,000 distinct CDR3 sequences, about 10% being singletons. This clonotype was seen a handful of times. These data were also reused for a study on T cells expressing NK-cell markers. As that report states: Production of TCR beta cDNA relied on 5'RACE template switching with UMIs.

The chain employs TRBV12-3 or TRBV12-4 and TRBJ2-1; unclear D gene. The material was PBMCs from blood, obtained on the day of vaccination. The receptor comes from a man aged 50 or older who received an inactivated influenza vaccine. The CDR3 bases are TGTGCCAGCAGTTTTAAAATCGGGAATGAGCAGTTCTTC. Its protein product is CASSFKIGNEQFF.